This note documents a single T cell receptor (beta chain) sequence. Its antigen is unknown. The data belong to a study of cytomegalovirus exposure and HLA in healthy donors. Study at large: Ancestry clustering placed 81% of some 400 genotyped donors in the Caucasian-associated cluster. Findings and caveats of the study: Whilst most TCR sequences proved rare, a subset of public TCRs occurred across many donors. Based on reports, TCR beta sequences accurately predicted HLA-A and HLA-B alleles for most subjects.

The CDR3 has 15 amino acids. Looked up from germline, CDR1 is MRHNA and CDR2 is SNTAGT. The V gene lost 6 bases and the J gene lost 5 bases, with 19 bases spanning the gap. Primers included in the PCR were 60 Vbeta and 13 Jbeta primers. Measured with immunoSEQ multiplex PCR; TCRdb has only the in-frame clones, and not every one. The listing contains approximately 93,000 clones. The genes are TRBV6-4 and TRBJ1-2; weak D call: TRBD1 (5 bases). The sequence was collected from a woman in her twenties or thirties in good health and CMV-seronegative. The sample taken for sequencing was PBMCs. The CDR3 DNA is TGTGCCAGCAGAGCCTCACCTCAGGGCCCATATGGCTACACCTTC. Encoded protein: CASRASPQGPYGYTF.